Listed below are T cell receptor beta chains from one sample, sequenced in a study of shared clonotypes between healthy human individuals. Sequenced by immunoSEQ multiplex PCR; TCRdb stores in-frame clones only, minus some. The table lists 2,500,000 or so clones, under 95% of them singletons, with about 0.34% in the top ten. The specimen sequenced was naive CD4+ T cells from PBMCs. Every receptor here comes from a man younger than 35 in good health. Some clones in this sample may be carry-over from other donors' samples. CDR3s include the opening cysteine and the closing phenylalanine or tryptophan. The order of the fields is CDR3 length, D gene, clone size, V gene, J gene, CDR3 protein, CDR3 DNA. The D gene is left open where the match is weak. Not every row has a clone size; where given, it reads once, few, many or a size class.

>14|TRBD1|.|TRBV19|TRBJ2-7
CASTPGQGIYEQYF
TGTGCCAGTACCCCAGGACAGGGGATCTACGAGCAGTACTTC
>13|.|.|TRBV6-1|TRBJ1-5
CASSGTVWQPQHF
TGTGCCAGCAGTGGGACGGTTTGGCAGCCCCAGCATTTT
>15|TRBD1|.|TRBV5-8|TRBJ1-4
CASSIGTGKNEKLFF
TGTGCCAGCAGCATAGGGACAGGGAAGAATGAAAAACTGTTTTTT
>10|.|once|TRBV20-1|TRBJ2-3
CSAAPGTQYF
TGCAGTGCCGCCCCGGGCACGCAGTATTTT
>13|.|.|TRBV28|TRBJ2-7
CATHRASSYEQYF
TGTGCCACTCACAGGGCAAGCTCCTACGAGCAGTACTTC
>17|.|.|TRBV5-1|TRBJ2-3
CASSLQNRGSGPDTQYF
TGCGCCAGCAGCTTGCAGAATAGGGGGTCGGGACCAGATACGCAGTATTTT
>14|.|.|TRBV2|TRBJ2-2
CASRHRDDTGELFF
TGTGCCAGCAGGCACAGGGATGACACCGGGGAGCTGTTTTTT
>13|.|.|TRBV7-2|TRBJ1-2
CASSLAVSYGYTF
TGTGCCAGCAGCCTAGCGGTCTCCTATGGCTACACCTTC
>15|TRBD2|once|TRBV6-6|TRBJ2-7
CASSYRREATYEQYF
TGTGCCAGCAGTTACAGGCGGGAGGCAACCTACGAGCAGTACTTC
>14|TRBD1|.|TRBV18|TRBJ1-4
CASSPKTGDEKLFF
TGTGCCAGCTCACCAAAGACAGGGGATGAAAAACTGTTTTTT
>16|.|.|TRBV29-1|TRBJ2-5
CSVRWLHGAAQETQYF
TGCAGCGTCCGATGGCTTCACGGGGCAGCACAAGAGACCCAGTACTTC
>11|.|.|TRBV6-5|TRBJ1-1
CASHRQPEAFF
TGTGCCAGCCACAGACAGCCTGAAGCTTTCTTT
>16|.|.|TRBV11-1|TRBJ2-2
CASSPFRGINTGELFF
TGTGCCAGCAGCCCCTTTAGGGGGATCAACACCGGGGAGCTGTTTTTT
>14|TRBD2|.|TRBV28|TRBJ2-7
CASSTSGRVYEQYF
TGTGCCAGCAGTACTAGCGGGAGAGTATACGAGCAGTACTTC
>19|TRBD2|.|TRBV5-1|TRBJ2-2
CASSSRGSGRARLTGELFF
TGCGCCAGCAGCTCAAGGGGTAGCGGGAGGGCCCGCCTCACCGGGGAGCTGTTTTTT
>16|TRBD1|.|TRBV11-2|TRBJ1-3
CASSSRQGKSGNTIYF
TGTGCCAGCAGCTCAAGACAGGGTAAATCTGGAAACACCATATATTTT
>13|.|.|TRBV14|TRBJ2-2
CASSLFGTGELFF
TGTGCCAGCAGCCTGTTCGGCACCGGGGAGCTGTTTTTT
>17|.|once|TRBV7-6|TRBJ1-1
CASSLASAATANTEAFF
TGTGCCAGCAGCTTAGCTTCGGCGGCGACGGCGAACACTGAAGCTTTCTTT
>11|.|.|TRBV28|TRBJ2-7
CASSQTRILYF
TGTGCCAGCAGCCAGACCCGTATATTATACTTC
>15|.|.|TRBV5-1|TRBJ2-5
CASSLVPGSQETQYF
TGCGCCAGCAGCTTGGTCCCGGGTTCCCAAGAGACCCAGTACTTC
>14|.|.|TRBV13|TRBJ2-5
CASTLGGEGVTQYF
TGTGCCAGCACCCTAGGGGGAGAGGGAGTGACCCAGTACTTC
>15|.|.|TRBV11-2|TRBJ2-7
CASSPRDGQTYEQYF
TGTGCCAGCAGCCCACGAGACGGACAGACCTACGAGCAGTACTTC
>14|.|.|TRBV5-1|TRBJ1-2
CASSLGEKNYGYTF
TGCGCCAGCAGCTTGGGGGAAAAAAACTATGGCTACACCTTC
>11|.|.|TRBV30|TRBJ1-2
CAWSVGRGDTF
TGTGCCTGGAGTGTGGGTCGTGGCGACACCTTC
>16|TRBD2|.|TRBV5-4|TRBJ2-5
CASTVGTSGRQETQYF
TGTGCCAGCACTGTAGGAACTAGCGGGAGACAAGAGACCCAGTACTTC
>14|TRBD1|.|TRBV28|TRBJ2-5
CASRTDRGQETQYF
TGTGCCAGCAGGACCGACAGGGGACAAGAGACCCAGTACTTC